This entry is about one TCR beta chain. The antigen remains unidentified. This sample was taken from a study of response to subunit inactivated influenza vaccine. Broader study findings: Authors suggested that a seasonal influenza vaccination recruits few new T cells each time.

TCRdb used MiXCR to reprocess the RT-PCR reads, holding one entry per CDR3 protein. This sample has roughly 160,000 distinct CDR3 sequences; about 11% occur once, and the top ten carry 35% to 40%. Trimming took 3 bases from V and 0 from J, leaving 11 bases between them. The CDR3 runs to 15 residues. The germline gives CDR1 SGDLS, CDR2 YYNGEE. The sample in question was CD8+ T cells sorted from PBMCs, obtained 23 to 25 months after vaccination. The genes are TRBV9 and TRBJ2-3, with D perhaps matching TRBD1 (6 bases). The source is a man aged 50 to 69 who received an inactivated influenza vaccine. CDR3 sequence: CASSEGEVSTDTQYF. DNA for the CDR3: TGTGCCAGCAGCGAGGGGGAAGTCAGCACAGATACGCAGTATTTT. Looking up the rest from reference TRBV9 and TRBJ2-3 gives the full variable domain: DSGVTQTPKHLITATGQRVTLRCSPRSGDLSVYWYQQSLDQGLQFLIQYYNGEERAKGNILERFSAQQFPDLHSELNLSSLELGDSALYFCASSEGEVSTDTQYFGPGTRLTVL.